This is a list of T cell receptor beta chains from one sample in a study of CD4 T cells in relation to SARS-CoV-2 and coronaviruses. Profiling relied on immunoSEQ multiplex PCR, and the TCRdb table lists in-frame clones only, not all of them. This repertoire shows around 69,000 clones, about 94% found once; its top ten account for 0.13% to 0.15%. Material: naive CD4+ T cells from PBMCs. Source of these receptors: a human donor in good health. Both conserved end residues are part of each CDR3. Each record gives: D gene, J gene, clone size, V gene, CDR3 protein. The D gene is left open where the match is weak. Rows may omit the clone size; those that give it use once, few, many or a size class.

D: TRBD1
J: TRBJ2-7
size: once
V: TRBV27
CDR3: CASNPAGTGMPYEQYF

D: TRBD2
J: TRBJ2-3
size: -
V: TRBV3-1/TRBV3-2
CDR3: CASSQDLRLAGDTQYF

D: -
J: TRBJ2-5
size: -
V: TRBV6-1
CDR3: CASSEEGGGRRETQYF

D: TRBD1
J: TRBJ2-7
size: -
V: TRBV28
CDR3: CASSSGQAHYYEQYF

D: -
J: TRBJ2-1
size: -
V: TRBV3-1/TRBV3-2
CDR3: CASSQPGHQGHEQFF

D: -
J: TRBJ2-7
size: -
V: TRBV20-1
CDR3: CSASRGQRYEQYF

D: -
J: TRBJ2-6
size: -
V: TRBV5-8
CDR3: CASTLAGTNSGANVLTF

D: -
J: TRBJ1-4
size: -
V: TRBV5-1
CDR3: CASRSGTGNEKLFF

D: -
J: TRBJ2-4
size: -
V: TRBV3-1/TRBV3-2
CDR3: CASSQVGGVAKNIQYF

D: TRBD2
J: TRBJ2-3
size: -
V: TRBV28
CDR3: CASSPRLAGRTDTQYF

D: TRBD1
J: TRBJ1-2
size: once
V: TRBV9
CDR3: CASSGQGAGSSYGYTF

D: -
J: TRBJ2-3
size: -
V: TRBV5-1
CDR3: CASSLGDLSDTQYF

D: -
J: TRBJ1-4
size: -
V: TRBV6-6
CDR3: CASSYTTGAEKLFF

D: -
J: TRBJ2-2
size: -
V: TRBV19
CDR3: CASSIVGPRSTGELFF

D: -
J: TRBJ1-4
size: -
V: TRBV28
CDR3: CASSFGGTNEKLFF

D: TRBD1
J: TRBJ1-2
size: -
V: TRBV18
CDR3: CASSHRTGGDYGYTF

D: -
J: TRBJ2-2
size: -
V: TRBV27
CDR3: CASSRTRGGELFF

D: TRBD1
J: TRBJ1-6
size: -
V: TRBV2
CDR3: CASSKGQGNSPLHF

D: TRBD1
J: TRBJ1-6
size: -
V: TRBV30
CDR3: CAWTNPGQVLSSYNSPLHF

D: -
J: TRBJ2-7
size: -
V: TRBV5-4
CDR3: CASSLGAALYEQYF

D: TRBD1
J: TRBJ2-5
size: -
V: TRBV18
CDR3: CASSPSTGAETQYF

D: -
J: TRBJ2-7
size: -
V: TRBV24-1
CDR3: CATSDSNGGRAYEQYF

D: -
J: TRBJ2-2
size: -
V: TRBV27
CDR3: CASSPRLRAVNTGELFF

D: -
J: TRBJ1-1
size: -
V: TRBV30
CDR3: CAWSVPGRVSNTEAFF

D: -
J: TRBJ2-1
size: -
V: TRBV3-1/TRBV3-2
CDR3: CASSQEARSYNEQFF

D: -
J: TRBJ2-5
size: -
V: TRBV18
CDR3: CASSLTGQTGETQYF

D: TRBD1
J: TRBJ1-1
size: -
V: TRBV6-5
CDR3: CASSLRTGTGEAFF

D: -
J: TRBJ2-6
size: -
V: TRBV5-1
CDR3: CASSLVPRSGANVLTF

D: -
J: TRBJ2-7
size: -
V: TRBV6-1
CDR3: CASSDRGVDEQYF

D: -
J: TRBJ2-7
size: once
V: TRBV28
CDR3: CASSGGYEQYF

D: -
J: TRBJ1-1
size: few
V: TRBV29-1
CDR3: CSVDYTTEAFF

D: -
J: TRBJ2-3
size: -
V: TRBV4-1
CDR3: CASSQGGRFGTDTQYF

D: -
J: TRBJ2-1
size: -
V: TRBV28
CDR3: CASSFEYRYGMGSNEQFF

D: TRBD1
J: TRBJ2-3
size: -
V: TRBV15
CDR3: CATSRGTGTGVTDTQYF

D: -
J: TRBJ1-5
size: -
V: TRBV30
CDR3: CAWSVAARTPQHF

D: TRBD2
J: TRBJ2-7
size: few
V: TRBV14
CDR3: CASSRASGSFYEQYF

D: -
J: TRBJ2-7
size: -
V: TRBV6-5
CDR3: CASRRDGRGPYEQYF

D: TRBD2
J: TRBJ2-1
size: -
V: TRBV4-2
CDR3: CASSQTGTSGILGNEQFF

D: TRBD2
J: TRBJ2-1
size: -
V: TRBV7-3
CDR3: CASSLTGGASGRNEQFF

D: -
J: TRBJ2-5
size: -
V: TRBV2
CDR3: CASSDERTQYF

D: -
J: TRBJ1-5
size: -
V: TRBV10-1
CDR3: CASSDHGYGAQHF

D: -
J: TRBJ2-6
size: -
V: TRBV2
CDR3: CASSARTGSGANVLTF

D: TRBD2
J: TRBJ2-4
size: -
V: TRBV4-1
CDR3: CASSEGVAGLLAKNIQYF

D: TRBD1
J: TRBJ1-2
size: -
V: TRBV7-6
CDR3: CASSLQTTRTGGLYGYTF

D: -
J: TRBJ1-1
size: -
V: TRBV3-1/TRBV3-2
CDR3: CASSRGGANTEAFF

D: TRBD2
J: TRBJ2-7
size: -
V: TRBV28
CDR3: CASIYSSGGSYEQYF

D: -
J: TRBJ2-7
size: -
V: TRBV6-5
CDR3: CASRTNTPYEQYF

D: TRBD1
J: TRBJ1-5
size: -
V: TRBV30
CDR3: CAWEAGGPSNQPQHF

D: -
J: TRBJ1-1
size: -
V: TRBV5-1
CDR3: CASSLGEMNTEAFF

D: -
J: TRBJ1-1
size: -
V: TRBV27
CDR3: CASRPTGMNTEAFF

D: -
J: TRBJ2-1
size: -
V: TRBV5-4
CDR3: CASRTGTGNEQFF

D: TRBD2
J: TRBJ2-5
size: -
V: TRBV18
CDR3: CASSRVGTSEKTQYF

D: TRBD1
J: TRBJ2-7
size: -
V: TRBV5-1
CDR3: CASSQTGGSYEQYF

D: -
J: TRBJ1-5
size: -
V: TRBV2
CDR3: CASSEGPPPGPQHF

D: TRBD2
J: TRBJ2-1
size: -
V: TRBV6-5
CDR3: CASRSLGGSYNEQFF